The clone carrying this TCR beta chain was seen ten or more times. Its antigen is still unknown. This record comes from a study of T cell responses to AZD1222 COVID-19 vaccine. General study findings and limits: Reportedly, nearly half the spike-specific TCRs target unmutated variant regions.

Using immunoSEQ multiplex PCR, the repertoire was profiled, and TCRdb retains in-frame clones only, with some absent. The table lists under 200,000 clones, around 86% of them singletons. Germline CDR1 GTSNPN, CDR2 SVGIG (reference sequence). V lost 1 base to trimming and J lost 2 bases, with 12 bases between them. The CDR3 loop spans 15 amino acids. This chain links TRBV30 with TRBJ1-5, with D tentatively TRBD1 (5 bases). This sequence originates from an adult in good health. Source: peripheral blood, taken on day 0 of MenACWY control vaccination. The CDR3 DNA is TGTGCCTGGAGTGCTCCGGGGGACGGCAATCAGCCCCAGCATTTT. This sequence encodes CAWSAPGDGNQPQHF.